Listed below are T cell receptor beta chains from one sample, sequenced in a study of tumor and adjacent non-tumor tissue in lung cancer. TCRdb used MiXCR to reprocess the multiplex PCR reads, holding one entry per CDR3 protein. Here the sample spans 77,000 or so distinct CDR3 sequences, over 65% being singletons. The sample was distant non-tumor lung tissue. These receptors all come from a man between 70 and 80 years old with non-small cell lung cancer. Both conserved end residues are part of each CDR3. The order of the fields is clone size, J gene, D gene, V gene, CDR3 protein, CDR3 DNA. The D gene is left open where the match is weak. Clone size appears in some rows only: once, few, many, or a class for an expanded clone.

>once|TRBJ1-1|-|TRBV5-1
CASSSKPGTLMNTEAFF
TGCGCCAGCAGCTCAAAACCCGGGACACTCATGAACACTGAAGCTTTCTTT
>-|TRBJ1-1|-|TRBV5-5
CASRSFTVNTEALF
TGTGCCAGCAGATCTTTTACGGTGAACACTGAAGCTCTCTTT
>-|TRBJ2-5|-|TRBV11-3
CASASGWGRKTLYF
TGTGCCAGCGCTTCCGGCTGGGGACGGAAGACCCTGTACTTC
>-|TRBJ2-3|-|TRBV11-2
CAGSSQRFSDTQYF
TGTGCCGGCAGCTCACAGAGGTTCTCAGATACACAGTATTTT
>-|TRBJ1-2|-|TRBV5-4
CASSLNGRERLMGYTF
TGTGCCAGCAGCTTGAATGGTAGGGAGAGGTTAATGGGCTACACCTTC
>many|TRBJ1-4|-|TRBV29-1
CSVVKGQGKLFF
TGCAGCGTTGTTAAGGGGCAAGGAAAACTGTTTTTT
>-|TRBJ2-3|-|TRBV12-3/TRBV12-4
CASSLAGSQPQYF
TGTGCCAGCAGTTTAGCGGGGAGTCAGCCCCAGTATTTT
>-|TRBJ1-2|-|TRBV29-1
CSVDVGTVNYSYTF
TGCAGCGTTGATGTCGGGACGGTTAACTATAGCTACACCTTC
>-|TRBJ1-2|TRBD1|TRBV29-1
CSVQVPGQGNGYTF
TGCAGCGTTCAAGTTCCGGGACAGGGGAATGGTTACACCTTC
>many|TRBJ2-7|-|TRBV30
CAVKARVDEQYF
TGTGCCGTAAAAGCGAGAGTCGACGAGCAGTACTTC
>-|TRBJ1-1|-|TRBV12-3/TRBV12-4
CASSLAGRIEAFF
TGTGCCAGCAGTCTAGCGGGCCGAATTGAAGCTTTCTTT
>many|TRBJ1-1|TRBD1|TRBV29-1
CSVTGTDGAFF
TGCAGCGTTACCGGGACAGATGGGGCTTTCTTT
>-|TRBJ2-1|-|TRBV6-2/TRBV6-3
CASSYSGRVEQFF
TGTGCCAGCAGTTACTCTGGCAGGGTTGAGCAGTTCTTC
>-|TRBJ2-3|-|TRBV13
CATRPMDTDTQYF
TGTGCCACCAGGCCGATGGACACAGATACGCAGTATTTT
>few|TRBJ2-1|-|TRBV6-5
CASSSSGPRSCNEQFF
TGTGCCAGCAGCTCTTCCGGGCCACGCTCCTGCAATGAGCAGTTCTTC
>once|TRBJ2-1|TRBD1|TRBV6-1
CASSGTGEMDERLF
TGTGCCAGCAGTGGGACAGGGGAAATGGATGAGCGGCTCTTC
>-|TRBJ1-5|TRBD1|TRBV10-3
CTIIITGEGDQPQQF
TGTACCATCATTATAACAGGGGAAGGGGATCAGCCCCAGCAATTT
>-|TRBJ2-5|TRBD2|TRBV20-1
CRASGAETQYF
TGCAGAGCTAGCGGGGCGGAGACCCAGTACTTC
>many|TRBJ1-2|TRBD1|TRBV14
CASSRNRGEYGYTF
TGTGCCAGCAGCCGAAACAGGGGAGAGTATGGCTACACCTTC
>-|TRBJ2-1|-|TRBV20-1
CSDNERTRSEFNEQFF
TGCAGTGATAATGAACGAACTAGGTCTGAATTCAATGAGCAGTTCTTC
>-|TRBJ1-1|-|TRBV6-2/TRBV6-3
CASSTRQRTNIEAFF
TGTGCCAGCAGTACGAGACAGCGGACGAATATTGAAGCTTTCTTT
>few|TRBJ1-2|-|TRBV12-3/TRBV12-4
CANTLGDGYTF
TGTGCTAATACCCTGGGAGATGGGTACACATTC
>-|TRBJ2-5|TRBD1|TRBV11-2
CGNSPGTVGQETQYF
TGTGGCAACAGCCCAGGGACAGTTGGGCAAGAGACCCAGTACTTC
>-|TRBJ1-5|-|TRBV6-2/TRBV6-3
CARRQNLGGNQPQHF
TGTGCCAGACGTCAGAACCTGGGGGGCAATCAGCCCCAGCATTTT
>-|TRBJ2-3|-|TRBV4-2
CASSQADRTRGTQYF
TGTGCCAGCAGCCAAGCGGACAGAACCAGAGGTACGCAGTATTTT
>once|TRBJ2-2|-|TRBV5-1
CTSSLGAEAGELFF
TGCACAAGCAGCTTGGGGGCAGAGGCCGGGGAGCTGTTTTTT
>once|TRBJ2-2|TRBD1|TRBV11-2
CVSCLVDTGVAGELFF
TGTGTCAGCTGCTTAGTGGACACAGGGGTTGCAGGGGAGCTGTTTTTT
>-|TRBJ2-7|-|TRBV4-3
CACSHTTKGFHEQYF
TGCGCCTGCAGTCATACCACCAAGGGGTTCCACGAGCAGTACTTC
>-|TRBJ2-3|TRBD2|TRBV6-5
CASRLTSESTNTQYF
TGTGCTAGCAGACTAACTAGCGAGAGCACAAATACGCAGTATTTT
>-|TRBJ1-1|-|TRBV6-2/TRBV6-3
CATRPFVGRRREAFF
TGTGCCACTCGACCTTTTGTGGGACGAAGAAGAGAAGCTTTCTTT
>-|TRBJ2-3|-|TRBV4-3
CASIQDGPSGRTDTQYF
TGCGCCAGTATCCAAGATGGGCCTAGTGGGAGAACAGATACGCAGTATTTT
>-|TRBJ2-2|-|TRBV11-2
CASSLRQAATGELFF
TGTGCTAGCAGCTTAAGACAGGCGGCCACCGGGGAGCTGTTTTTT
>-|TRBJ2-3|-|TRBV28
CASNSPRAPSTDTKYF
TGTGCCAGCAATAGTCCGCGCGCGCCTAGCACAGATACGAAGTATTTT
>-|TRBJ1-2|-|TRBV29-1
CSVVPYQSSGEDAYTF
TGCAGCGTTGTCCCCTATCAATCTTCGGGAGAAGATGCCTATACCTTC
>-|TRBJ2-2|-|TRBV6-4
CAGSKDSLNTGEQFF
TGTGCCGGCAGTAAGGACAGCCTGAACACCGGGGAGCAGTTTTTT
>-|TRBJ2-1|TRBD2|TRBV7-8
CVSSLREGLYNEQFF
TGTGTCAGCAGCTTACGGGAGGGCCTCTACAATGAGCAGTTCTTC
>few|TRBJ1-2|-|TRBV11-2
CASSLDRRGGYIF
TGTGCCAGCAGCTTGGATAGGAGGGGTGGCTACATCTTC
>-|TRBJ1-1|TRBD1|TRBV7-9
CASSPWTGGFTEAFF
TGTGCCAGCAGCCCATGGACAGGGGGCTTCACTGAGGCTTTCTTT
>-|TRBJ1-1|-|TRBV11-3
CERRLRKGGYDEDLF
TGTGAAAGAAGATTAAGAAAGGGAGGATATGATGAAGATTTATTT
>-|TRBJ1-1|TRBD1|TRBV11-3
CASSPRGQKDTIAFF
TGTGCTAGCAGCCCCAGGGGACAGAAGGACACTATAGCTTTCTTT
>-|TRBJ2-7|-|TRBV11-2
CARSLVGNDEQYF
TGTGCCAGAAGCTTAGTTGGGAATGACGAGCAGTACTTC
>-|TRBJ2-5|-|TRBV7-8
CANSSSDGPQYF
TGTGCCAACAGCTCGAGCGATGGGCCCCAGTACTTC
>-|TRBJ2-7|-|TRBV28
CASSFGTDPTRAGIAYDQYF
TGTGCCAGCAGTTTCGGTACCGACCCCACGAGAGCAGGGATCGCCTATGATCAATACTTC
>many|TRBJ2-7|TRBD2|TRBV7-8
CASSSSGLAGIYEQYF
TGTGCCAGCAGCTCGTCCGGACTAGCGGGAATTTACGAGCAGTACTTC
>-|TRBJ2-3|-|TRBV29-1
CSVSGSTTTDTQYF
TGCAGCGTATCCGGGTCCACTACCACAGATACGCAGTATTTT
>-|TRBJ1-5|TRBD1|TRBV6-2/TRBV6-3
CPSTYDRASMGQPQHF
TGTCCCAGTACGTATGACAGGGCTTCGATGGGTCAGCCCCAGCATTTT
>many|TRBJ2-2|-|TRBV6-4
CASSKDSLNTGELFF
TGTGCCAGCAGTAAGGACAGCCTGAACACCGGGGAGCTGTTTTTT
>-|TRBJ2-1|TRBD2|TRBV20-1
CSAPRGRAVPNAQIF
TGCAGTGCACCCCGCGGGAGGGCCGTCCCCAATGCGCAGATCTTC
>-|TRBJ1-4|TRBD1|TRBV30
CAWSTGTGGASEKLFF
TGTGCCTGGAGCACCGGGACAGGGGGCGCGAGTGAAAAACTGTTTTTT
>once|TRBJ2-1|-|TRBV11-3
CVSSIDMGTYNEQFF
TGTGTCAGCAGCATCGACATGGGGACATACAATGAGCAGTTCTTC
>many|TRBJ2-7|-|TRBV4-3
CASSQGTGYYEQYF
TGCGCCAGCAGCCAAGGGACGGGGTACTACGAGCAGTACTTC
>-|TRBJ1-1|-|TRBV11-1
CASILGQLGVNTEAFF
TGTGCCAGCATCTTGGGACAATTGGGCGTGAACACTGAAGCTTTCTTT
>-|TRBJ2-7|-|TRBV11-2
CASNFHGDCEKYF
TGTGCCAGCAACTTTCACGGAGACTGCGAGAAGTACTTC
>-|TRBJ1-1|TRBD1|TRBV11-3
CVSSFRDRNLNTEALF
TGTGTCAGCAGCTTCCGGGACAGAAACCTGAATACTGAAGCTTTATTT
>many|TRBJ2-7|TRBD1|TRBV12-3/TRBV12-4
CASRPGTDLYEQYF
TGTGCCAGCAGACCCGGGACAGATCTTTACGAGCAGTACTTC
>-|TRBJ2-1|-|TRBV12-3/TRBV12-4
CASSSPGWGRGNEQFF
-
>-|TRBJ1-3|-|TRBV12-3/TRBV12-4
CVSTRAAGNTINF
TGTGTCAGCACAAGGGCCGCTGGAAACACCATAAATTTT